This T cell receptor beta chain was sequenced during a study of identical twins. In TCRdb, the 5' RACE reads were re-called with MiXCR into one record per CDR3 protein. There are around 95,000 distinct CDR3 sequences in the sample; about 6.1% occur only once, and 12% lies in the top ten. The CDR3 is 13 residues long. CDR1 and CDR2 (germline): DFQATT, SNEGSKA (reference sequence). Deletions cut 2 bases from V and 8 bases from J, with 15 bases between. Study-wide points: Carriage of fewer insertions was seen in abundant cord blood beta clonotypes, whereas memory repertoires showed none. Cross-sectional statistical analysis was relied on for the conclusions, without the same donors being followed.

This clonotype was recorded many times. As yet, its antigen is unknown. This chain uses TRBV20-1 with TRBJ1-2; unclear D gene. Material: memory T cells sorted from blood. This clonotype was sampled from a woman between 50 and 59 years old in good health. CDR3 sequence (DNA): TGCAGTGCTAGACAGGAGACCCGACACGGCTACACCTTC. It translates to CSARQETRHGYTF.